The rows below give T cell receptor beta chains drawn from one sample of a study of response to subunit inactivated influenza vaccine. TCRdb analysed the RT-PCR reads with MiXCR anew, one entry per CDR3 protein. The sample holds some 640,000 distinct CDR3 sequences, about 15% seen once. The sample in question was PBMCs from blood, obtained approximately 15 days before vaccination. The receptors here all came from a man aged 50 to 59 who received an inactivated influenza vaccine. The CDR3 runs from the conserved cysteine through the conserved F or W. D genes are given only for firm matches. Part of the rows lack a size; the others show once, few, many or a class for expanded clones.

size: .; J: TRBJ2-1; V: TRBV9; D: TRBD2; CDR3: CASSPRGSSGSGEQFF; DNA: TGTGCCAGCAGCCCCCGCGGGTCTAGCGGGAGTGGAGAGCAGTTCTTC
size: .; J: TRBJ2-7; V: TRBV6-1; D: TRBD1; CDR3: CASRQPGQDPYEQYF; DNA: TGTGCCAGCAGGCAGCCGGGACAGGACCCCTACGAGCAGTACTTC
size: many; J: TRBJ2-1; V: TRBV29-1; D: TRBD2; CDR3: CSVEVGLAGGVQFF; DNA: TGCAGCGTTGAAGTAGGACTAGCGGGAGGAGTTCAGTTCTTC
size: many; J: TRBJ2-3; V: TRBV5-1; D: .; CDR3: CASSFFGRLADTQYF; DNA: TGCGCCAGCAGCTTTTTTGGTAGATTGGCAGATACGCAGTATTTT
size: few; J: TRBJ2-7; V: TRBV10-3; D: .; CDR3: CAISQGSGPYEQYF; DNA: TGTGCCATCAGTCAGGGTTCGGGGCCCTACGAGCAGTACTTC
size: few; J: TRBJ2-3; V: TRBV5-1; D: .; CDR3: CASSSTSSPTDTQYF; DNA: TGCGCCAGCAGCTCAACCTCCTCTCCCACAGATACGCAGTATTTT
size: .; J: TRBJ1-6; V: TRBV6-4; D: .; CDR3: CASSEGIGVSPLHF; DNA: TGTGCCAGCAGTGAGGGCATCGGTGTCTCACCCCTCCACTTT
size: many; J: TRBJ2-1; V: TRBV20-1; D: .; CDR3: CSARDLAQEQFF; DNA: TGCAGTGCTAGAGATCTCGCCCAAGAGCAGTTCTTC
size: few; J: TRBJ2-3; V: TRBV20-1; D: TRBD2; CDR3: CSAEAGGTDTQYF; DNA: TGCAGTGCGGAAGCGGGAGGGACAGATACGCAGTATTTT
size: .; J: TRBJ2-5; V: TRBV24-1; D: TRBD1; CDR3: CATQNAGGGETQYF; DNA: TGTGCCACCCAAAATGCAGGGGGCGGGGAGACCCAGTACTTC
size: .; J: TRBJ2-2; V: TRBV6-2/TRBV6-3; D: .; CDR3: CASSYILGTGELFF; DNA: TGTGCCAGCAGTTACATTCTAGGCACCGGGGAGCTGTTTTTT
size: .; J: TRBJ2-5; V: TRBV12-3/TRBV12-4; D: .; CDR3: CASSSHRERETQYF; DNA: TGTGCCAGCAGTTCCCACAGGGAGAGGGAGACCCAGTACTTC
size: many; J: TRBJ2-3; V: TRBV29-1; D: TRBD1; CDR3: CSVEEDRTDTQYF; DNA: TGCAGCGTTGAAGAGGACAGGACAGATACGCAGTATTTT
size: many; J: TRBJ2-7; V: TRBV7-8; D: .; CDR3: CASSPRLTGSKSYEQYF; DNA: TGTGCCAGCAGCCCGAGACTTACCGGGTCCAAATCCTACGAGCAGTACTTC
size: few; J: TRBJ2-5; V: TRBV18; D: TRBD2; CDR3: CASSPAGGPIYQYF; DNA: TGTGCCAGCTCACCGGCGGGGGGGCCCATTTACCAGTACTTC
size: many; J: TRBJ2-3; V: TRBV4-2; D: .; CDR3: CASSQVGGGTDTQYF; DNA: TGTGCCAGCAGCCAAGTGGGGGGAGGCACAGATACGCAGTATTTT
size: .; J: TRBJ1-2; V: TRBV15; D: .; CDR3: CATSSRDLQRVYGYTF; DNA: TGTGCCACCAGCAGCCGGGACCTACAAAGGGTCTATGGCTACACCTTC
size: .; J: TRBJ2-1; V: TRBV5-5; D: TRBD2; CDR3: CASSSSGTSLYNEQFF; DNA: TGTGCCAGCAGCTCCTCAGGGACTAGCCTCTACAATGAGCAGTTCTTC
size: few; J: TRBJ1-6; V: TRBV5-1; D: TRBD1; CDR3: CASSLSRDSNSPLHF; DNA: TGCGCCAGCAGCTTGTCCCGGGACAGTAATTCACCCCTCCACTTT
size: many; J: TRBJ2-1; V: TRBV11-2; D: .; CDR3: CASSLMGRGLGNEQFF; DNA: TGTGCCAGCAGCTTAATGGGGAGGGGGCTTGGGAATGAGCAGTTCTTC
size: few; J: TRBJ1-2; V: TRBV6-1; D: TRBD1; CDR3: CASTTAGGDRGYTF; DNA: TGTGCCAGCACAACGGCAGGGGGTGATCGTGGCTACACCTTC
size: .; J: TRBJ2-5; V: TRBV27; D: .; CDR3: CASSYYRADETQYF; DNA: TGTGCCAGCAGTTATTACAGGGCTGACGAGACCCAGTACTTC
size: few; J: TRBJ2-3; V: TRBV12-3/TRBV12-4; D: TRBD2; CDR3: CASSLKTSDRRGYF; DNA: TGTGCCAGCAGTTTAAAGACTAGCGACCGGAGGGGGTATTTT
size: .; J: TRBJ1-3; V: TRBV20-1; D: TRBD1; CDR3: CSARDPGQGIGNTIYF; DNA: TGCAGTGCTAGAGATCCGGGACAGGGGATAGGAAACACCATATATTTT
size: .; J: TRBJ2-1; V: TRBV15; D: .; CDR3: CATEGTYNEQFF; DNA: TGTGCCACCGAGGGTACCTACAATGAGCAGTTCTTC
size: many; J: TRBJ2-5; V: TRBV10-3; D: .; CDR3: CATEDGTEEETQYF; DNA: TGTGCCACCGAGGACGGGACGGAGGAAGAGACCCAGTACTTC
size: .; J: TRBJ2-3; V: TRBV7-9; D: .; CDR3: CASSSLGIRSTDTQYF; DNA: TGTGCCAGCAGCTCCCTAGGGATAAGATCTACAGATACGCAGTATTTT